The 10 T cell receptor beta chains listed next were all sequenced from one sample in a study of CXCR3-negative and CXCR3-positive naive CD8 T cells. General study points: In CXCR3-positive naive cells, the TRB CDR3s were more hydrophobic than in CXCR3-negative naive cells.

TRB cDNA libraries were made by UMI-labeled 5' RACE. Reprocessing the 5' RACE reads, TCRdb reports a single entry for every CDR3 protein and omits DNA. The sample's table shows tens of thousands of distinct CDR3 sequences. The antigens for these receptors are not known. The sample was naive CXCR3+ CD8+ T cells from blood. Subset given: CD45RO-CCR7+CD27+CD95- naive CD8+ T cells expressing CXCR3 (TNR3+). The receptors here all came from a human donor in good health. Some clones in this sample may be carry-over from other donors' samples.

V gene TRBV9 combines with J gene TRBJ2-5; absent DNA, TCRdb's TRBD1 call cannot be checked. Germline CDR1 reads SGDLS; CDR2 reads YYNGEE. The CDR3 runs to 15 residues. The CDR3: CASTSTGAWGETQYF.

The rearrangement links TRBV29-1 to TRBJ2-7; TCRdb reports TRBD1, a call that lacks DNA to check it against. There are 16 residues in the CDR3. Germline values: CDR1 SQVTM, CDR2 ANQGSEA. The CDR3 sequence is CSVEEGPGWGSYEQYF.

This chain links TRBV5-4 with TRBJ2-5; TCRdb's D call of TRBD1 is untestable without DNA. Germline CDR1 is SGHNT and CDR2 is YYREEE (reference sequence). The CDR3 spans 17 residues. The CDR3: CASSLSGAGEYQETQYF. Full variable domain (remainder filled in from reference TRBV5-4 and TRBJ2-5): ETGVTQSPTHLIKTRGQQVTLRCSSQSGHNTVSWYQQALGQGPQFIFQYYREEENGRGNFPPRFSGLQFPNYSSELNVNALELDDSALYLCASSLSGAGEYQETQYFGPGTRLLVL.

The chain combines TRBV6-5 with TRBJ2-3; TCRdb lists TRBD1, though no DNA is available to test this call. The germline V gene encodes CDR1 MNHEY and CDR2 SVGAGI. This CDR3 is built from 16 residues. CDR3 loop: CASSQTLGQGADTQYF.

The chain carries TRBV7-2 and TRBJ2-2; TCRdb indicates TRBD2, and absent DNA this call remains unverified. CDR1 SGHTA and CDR2 FQGNSA come from the germline V gene. The CDR3 extends over 13 amino acids. The CDR3 sequence is CASSLVSTGELFF.

V usage is TRBV7-9 and J usage is TRBJ2-7; TCRdb returns TRBD1, unconfirmable since there is no DNA. CDR1 and CDR2 from the germline V gene are SEHNR and FQNEAQ (reference sequence). The CDR3 loop spans 12 amino acids. This CDR3 reads CASSLGDSEQYF.

The rearrangement joins TRBV27 to TRBJ2-7; absent DNA, TCRdb's TRBD2 call cannot be checked. Germline V gene lookup returns CDR1 MNHEY and CDR2 SMNVEV (reference sequence). CDR3 length: 15 amino acids. The chain's CDR3 is CASSLRGLGVYEQYF.

This sequence joins TRBV15 and TRBJ1-2. This CDR3 region has 15 residues. Germline V gene data show CDR1 as LNHNV and CDR2 as YYDKDF (reference sequence). CDR3 region: CATSPLVERIQGYTF.

The chain is built from TRBV28 and TRBJ2-3. CDR3 size: 11 residues. Germline CDR1 and CDR2: MDHEN and SYDVKM. This CDR3 is CASSYSDTQYF.

The V and J genes are TRBV14 and TRBJ2-1; the TCRdb D gene call, TRBD2, has no DNA to confirm it. Per the germline V gene, CDR1 is SGHDN and CDR2 is FVKESK. CDR3 size: 15 residues. CDR3 in amino acids: CASSLLARGLNEQFF.